This TCR beta chain was captured in a study of graft-versus-host responses after intestinal transplantation. General study findings and limits: Recipient marrow held GvH clones, some first seen in ileum or blood.

Tissue processing of the graft released intraepithelial and lamina propria lymphocytes from it. Repertoires were generated with immunoSEQ multiplex PCR, while TCRdb's copy carries only in-frame clones and drops some. The sample lists 15,000 to 20,000 clones; approximately 80% were seen once. The CDR3 runs to 16 residues. Germline V gene lookup returns CDR1 MNHEY and CDR2 SMNVEV (reference sequence). The V and J ends lost 2 bases and 8 bases respectively, with 19 bases between them. As regards this clone: Its antigen is unidentified.

The source material was ileum tissue, sampled just over 100 days after intestinal transplant. The clonotype originates from a human patient who received an intestinal transplant, so some T cells may come from the graft donor. This chain links TRBV27 with TRBJ2-1; D is tentatively TRBD1 or TRBD2 (6 bases each). The CDR3 spells CASSLERTWGAHEQFF. In DNA form, the CDR3 reads TGTGCCAGCAGTTTAGAAAGGACATGGGGGGCACATGAGCAGTTCTTC.